These 17 T cell receptor beta chains share one sample of origin, sequenced in a study of blood T cell repertoires in COVID-19. TCRdb keeps only in-frame clones here, not all; method: immunoSEQ multiplex PCR. The data contain tens of thousands of clones, 70% to 90% of them singletons. Sequenced: peripheral blood. The receptors shown here come from a man over 45 with active COVID-19.

The chain recombines TRBV30 with TRBJ1-5; TRBD1 might be the D (6 bases). V dropped 1 base and J dropped 0 bases, with 10 bases sitting between them. Germline-derived CDR1 and CDR2 are GTSNPN and SVGIG (reference sequence). The length of the CDR3 is 15 residues. The CDR3 DNA follows: TGTGCCTGGAGTGAGGACAGACATAGCAATCAGCCCCAGCATTTT. This gives the protein CAWSEDRHSNQPQHF. The whole variable domain, filled in from reference TRBV30 and TRBJ1-5, reads SQTIHQWPATLVQPVGSPLSLECTVEGTSNPNLYWYRQAAGRGLQLLFYSVGIGQISSEVPQNLSASRPQDRQFILSSKKLLLSDSGFYLCAWSEDRHSNQPQHFGDGTRLSIL.

This clone was detected a few times. This chain uses TRBV6-6 with TRBJ1-4; 7 bases align to TRBD1. Germline V lookup: CDR1 MNHNY, CDR2 SVGAGI (reference sequence). J gave up 8 bases and V 6 bases, and 9 bases lay outside the gene matches. The CDR3 is 14 residues long. CDR3 DNA sequence: TGTGCCAGCAGAGCCTTGACAGGGTTAGAAAAACTGTTTTTT. Amino acid sequence: CASRALTGLEKLFF.

The chain carries TRBV3-1 (or the pseudogene TRBV3-2) and TRBJ2-3; 7 bases align to TRBD2. The CDR3 totals 14 residues. The V gene's germline CDR1 is LGHDT and CDR2 YNNKEL (reference sequence). Unmatched junction bases numbered 3, after V lost 3 bases and J lost 3 bases. As DNA, the CDR3 is TGTGCCAGCAGCCAGAGCGGGGAAACAGATACGCAGTATTTT. This encodes CASSQSGETDTQYF.

This clone was detected once. CDR3 sequence reads: CASSDLTGTGHNEQFF. DNA for the CDR3: TGTGCCAGCAGTGACCTGACCGGGACAGGCCACAATGAGCAGTTCTTC. This rearrangement joins TRBV6-1 to TRBJ2-1, with 8 bases fitting TRBD1. CDR1 MNHNS and CDR2 SASEGT come from the germline V gene. The CDR3 is 16 residues long. J was trimmed by 5 bases and V by 3 bases; bases with no gene match: 9.

The CDR3 here is CASSNTYEQYV. CDR3 DNA sequence: TGTGCCAGCAGTAATACCTACGAGCAGTACGTC. The rearrangement joins TRBV6-2 or TRBV6-3 to TRBJ2-7, with D unresolved. The V gene lost 5 bases and the J gene lost 2 bases, with 4 bases spanning the gap. Per the germline V gene, CDR1 is MNHEY and CDR2 is SVGEGT. The CDR3 totals 11 residues.

The chain joins TRBV19 to TRBJ2-2; D possibly corresponds to TRBD1 (5 bases). The V gene lost 3 bases and the J gene lost 3 bases, with 11 bases spanning the gap. Germline values: CDR1 LNHDA, CDR2 SQIVND (reference sequence). CDR3 length equals 15 residues. In DNA form, the CDR3 reads TGTGCCAGTAGTATTGTGGGGCCGGACACCGGGGAGCTGTTTTTT. As protein: CASSIVGPDTGELFF. Together with reference TRBV19 and TRBJ2-2, the CDR3 gives the full variable domain: DGGITQSPKYLFRKEGQNVTLSCEQNLNHDAMYWYRQDPGQGLRLIYYSQIVNDFQKGDIAEGYSVSREKKESFPLTVTSAQKNPTAFYLCASSIVGPDTGELFFGEGSRLTVL.

The rearrangement joins TRBV27 to TRBJ1-2; 8 bases fit TRBD1. Germline-derived CDR1 and CDR2 are MNHEY and SMNVEV (reference sequence). The J segment lost 5 bases and the V segment lost 3 bases, leaving 8 bases of the junction unmatched. CDR3 size: 15 residues. The CDR3 sequence: CASSFAQGASYGYTF. CDR3 in DNA: TGTGCCAGCAGTTTTGCGCAGGGGGCCTCATATGGCTACACCTTC.

The chain combines TRBV7-9 with TRBJ2-7; 10 positions match TRBD2. The CDR3 runs to 14 residues. CDR1 is SEHNR, CDR2 FQNEAQ, per germline (reference sequence). Trimming removed 0 bases from V and 8 bases from J; junction bases left unmatched: 4. In nucleotides, the CDR3 is TGTGCCAGCAGCTTAGCACTAGCGGGGACCCAGCAGTACTTC. It codes for CASSLALAGTQQYF.

V is TRBV9 and J is TRBJ2-5; perhaps TRBD2 as D (6 bases). The CDR3 sequence is 14 residues long. Germline lookup yields CDR1 SGDLS and CDR2 YYNGEE. V was clipped by 5 bases and J by 2 bases, with 13 bases between them. CDR3 in amino acids: CASSEEGRQETQYF. CDR3 nucleotide sequence: TGTGCCAGCAGTGAGGAGGGGAGGCAAGAGACCCAGTACTTC.

This clone was observed once. This sequence joins TRBV6-2 or TRBV6-3 and TRBJ1-1; D gene unclear. The germline V gene encodes CDR1 MNHEY and CDR2 SVGEGT. Trimming cost V 5 bases and J 11 bases, with 12 bases left between them. The CDR3 loop spans 11 amino acids. The chain's CDR3 is CASSAGGKAFF. The CDR3 DNA reads as TGTGCCAGCAGTGCAGGAGGGAAGGCTTTCTTT.

This chain links TRBV4-1 with TRBJ1-6, with a tentative D call TRBD1 (5 bases). This CDR3 is 17 amino acids long. Trimming shortened V by 0 bases and J by 8 bases, and 17 bases separated the two germline ends. CDR1 and CDR2 from the germline V gene are MGHRA and YSYEKL. CDR3 residues: CASSQDERAGWDSPLHF. DNA of the CDR3: TGCGCCAGCAGCCAAGATGAGCGGGCAGGGTGGGATTCACCCCTCCACTTT.

The V and J genes are TRBV7-9 and TRBJ1-1; 11 nucleotides match TRBD1. V shed 5 bases and J 0 bases; nucleotides not matched to a gene: 5. CDR1 SEHNR and CDR2 FQNEAQ come from the germline V gene (reference sequence). The CDR3 extends over 16 amino acids. In nucleotides, the CDR3 is TGTGCCAGCAGCCCCGGGACAGGGGGGGTGAACACTGAAGCTTTCTTT. Amino acid sequence: CASSPGTGGVNTEAFF.

This chain joins TRBV9 and TRBJ2-3; 8 nucleotides line up with TRBD2. This CDR3 contains 15 residues. CDR1 and CDR2 (germline): SGDLS, YYNGEE. V dropped 0 bases and J dropped 5; count of bases not matched to a gene: 5. The CDR3 sequence is CASSVGAGGGDTQYF. In nucleotides, the CDR3 is TGTGCCAGCAGCGTAGGGGCGGGAGGAGGAGATACGCAGTATTTT.

CDR3 region: CASSGGTRESGELFF. The CDR3 region has the DNA TGTGCCAGCAGCGGCGGGACTAGGGAATCCGGGGAGCTGTTTTTT. The chain combines TRBV9 with TRBJ2-2; 8 positions agree with TRBD2. Losses at the gene ends were 3 bases for V and 6 bases for J; bases not matched to a gene: 7. CDR1 SGDLS and CDR2 YYNGEE come from the germline V gene. The CDR3 sequence is 15 residues long.

The chain couples TRBV20-1 to TRBJ2-7; TRBD2 agrees at 9 bases. Per the germline V gene, CDR1 is DFQATT and CDR2 is SNEGSKA (reference sequence). The ends lost 3 bases at V and 0 bases at J; junction bases unmatched: 15. This CDR3 is built from 18 residues. The CDR3 DNA reads as TGCAGTGCTAGTGGTCCAGCGGGGGGACGCCCAATCTCCTACGAGCAGTACTTC. Protein product: CSASGPAGGRPISYEQYF.

The chain carries TRBV5-1 and TRBJ2-2; unclear D gene. The CDR3 contains 13 residues. The germline V and J ends were trimmed by 3 bases and 5 bases, with 8 bases remaining between them. The germline V gene encodes CDR1 SGHRS and CDR2 YFSETQ. The CDR3 DNA reads as TGCGCCAGCAGCTCCCTCGGGACCGGGGAGCTGTTTTTT. Amino acids: CASSSLGTGELFF.

The chain links TRBV19 to TRBJ2-5, with TRBD1 identical over 8 bases. Germline CDR1 LNHDA, CDR2 SQIVND (reference sequence). This CDR3 is built from 14 residues. V lost 6 bases and J lost 4; bases outside the gene matches: 7. CDR3 sequence: CASSRDRRRETQYF. CDR3 DNA: TGTGCCAGTAGCCGGGACAGGCGGCGAGAGACCCAGTACTTC.